The TCR beta chain under discussion was sequenced for a study of human T cells and chemical hapten exposure. Per the study methods: Samples had a median of 95,638 TCRs, ranging roughly 20,000 to 700,000. TCRdb re-called the RACE reads with MiXCR, one entry per CDR3 protein. TCRdb, not the original authors, processed these V and J calls. The table lists about 77,000 distinct CDR3 sequences, around 13% of them singletons. The time point is: pre-sensitization, week 0. Described treatment: therapeutic diphenylcyclopropenone sensitization with weekly scalp DPC. The V segment lost 3 bases and the J segment 4 bases; nucleotides outside the gene matches: 5. The germline gives CDR1 SNHLY, CDR2 FYNNEI. The CDR3 runs 15 residues.

The sequenced sample was whole blood, obtained in connection with sensitization to the hapten diphenylcyclopropenone (DPC). The sequence came from a woman in her 50s with alopecia areata. Some clones in this sample may be carry-over from other donors' samples. The V and J genes are TRBV2 and TRBJ2-2; 7 bases agree with TRBD2. The CDR3 sequence is CASSELREGTGELFF. The CDR3 DNA sequence: TGTGCCAGCAGTGAGCTTAGGGAGGGCACCGGGGAGCTGTTTTTT.